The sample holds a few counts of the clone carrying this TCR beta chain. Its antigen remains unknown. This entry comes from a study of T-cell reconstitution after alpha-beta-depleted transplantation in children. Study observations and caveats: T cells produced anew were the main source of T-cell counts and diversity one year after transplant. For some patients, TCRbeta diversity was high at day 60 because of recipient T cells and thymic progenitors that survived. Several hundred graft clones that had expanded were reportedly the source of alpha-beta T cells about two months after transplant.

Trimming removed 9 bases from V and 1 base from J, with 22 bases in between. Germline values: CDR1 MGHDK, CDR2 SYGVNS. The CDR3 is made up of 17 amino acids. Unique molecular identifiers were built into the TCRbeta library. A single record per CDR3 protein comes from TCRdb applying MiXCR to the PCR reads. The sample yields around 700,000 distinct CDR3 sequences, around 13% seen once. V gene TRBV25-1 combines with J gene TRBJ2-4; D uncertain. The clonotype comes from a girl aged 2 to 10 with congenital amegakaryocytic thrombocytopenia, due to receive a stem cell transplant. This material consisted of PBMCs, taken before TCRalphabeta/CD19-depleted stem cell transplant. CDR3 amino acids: CASNILSGVEAKNIQYF. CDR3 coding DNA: TGTGCCAGTAATATTCTCAGTGGGGTAGAGGCCAAAAACATTCAGTACTTC.